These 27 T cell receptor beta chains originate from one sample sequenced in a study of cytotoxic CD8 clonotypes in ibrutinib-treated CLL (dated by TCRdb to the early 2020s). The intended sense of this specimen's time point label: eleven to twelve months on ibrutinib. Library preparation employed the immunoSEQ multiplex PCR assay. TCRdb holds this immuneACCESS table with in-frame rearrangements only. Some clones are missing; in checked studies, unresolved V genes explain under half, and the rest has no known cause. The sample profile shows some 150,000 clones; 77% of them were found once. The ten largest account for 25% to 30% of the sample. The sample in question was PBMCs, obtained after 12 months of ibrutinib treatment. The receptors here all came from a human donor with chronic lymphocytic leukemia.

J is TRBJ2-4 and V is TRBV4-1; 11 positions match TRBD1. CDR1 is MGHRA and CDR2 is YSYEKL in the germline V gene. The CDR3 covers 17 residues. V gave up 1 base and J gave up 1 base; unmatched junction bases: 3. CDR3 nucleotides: TGCGCCAGCAGCCAAGTTGGACAGGGGGCCGCCAAAAACATTCAGTACTTC. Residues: CASSQVGQGAAKNIQYF.

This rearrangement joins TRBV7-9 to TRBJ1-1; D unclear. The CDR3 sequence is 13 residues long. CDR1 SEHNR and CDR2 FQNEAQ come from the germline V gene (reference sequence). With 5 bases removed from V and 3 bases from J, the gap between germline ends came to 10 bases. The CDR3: CASSPYGDTEAFF. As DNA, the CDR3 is TGTGCCAGCAGCCCCTACGGGGACACTGAAGCTTTCTTT.

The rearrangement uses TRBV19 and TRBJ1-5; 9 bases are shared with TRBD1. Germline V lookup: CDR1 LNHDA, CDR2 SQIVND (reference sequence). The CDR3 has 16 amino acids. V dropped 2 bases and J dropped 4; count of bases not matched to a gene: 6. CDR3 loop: CASSIRGGTGNQPQHF. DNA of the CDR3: TGTGCCAGTAGTATACGGGGAGGGACAGGGAATCAGCCCCAGCATTTT. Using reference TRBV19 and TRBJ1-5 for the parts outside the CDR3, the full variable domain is DGGITQSPKYLFRKEGQNVTLSCEQNLNHDAMYWYRQDPGQGLRLIYYSQIVNDFQKGDIAEGYSVSREKKESFPLTVTSAQKNPTAFYLCASSIRGGTGNQPQHFGDGTRLSIL.

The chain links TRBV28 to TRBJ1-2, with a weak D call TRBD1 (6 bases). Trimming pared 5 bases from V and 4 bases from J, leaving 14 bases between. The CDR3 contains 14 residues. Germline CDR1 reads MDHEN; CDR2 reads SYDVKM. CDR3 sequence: CASSPPVQGYGYTF. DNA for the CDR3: TGTGCCAGCAGTCCCCCGGTACAGGGCTATGGCTACACCTTC.

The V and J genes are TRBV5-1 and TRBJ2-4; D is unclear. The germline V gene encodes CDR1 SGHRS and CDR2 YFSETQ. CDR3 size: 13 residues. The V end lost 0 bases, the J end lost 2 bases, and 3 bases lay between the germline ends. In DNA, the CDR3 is TGCGCCAGCAGCTTGGTTTCCAAAAACATTCAGTACTTC. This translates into CASSLVSKNIQYF. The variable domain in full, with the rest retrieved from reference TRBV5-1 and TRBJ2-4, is KAGVTQTPRYLIKTRGQQVTLSCSPISGHRSVSWYQQTPGQGLQFLFEYFSETQRNKGNFPGRFSGRQFSNSRSEMNVSTLELGDSALYLCASSLVSKNIQYFGAGTRLSVL.

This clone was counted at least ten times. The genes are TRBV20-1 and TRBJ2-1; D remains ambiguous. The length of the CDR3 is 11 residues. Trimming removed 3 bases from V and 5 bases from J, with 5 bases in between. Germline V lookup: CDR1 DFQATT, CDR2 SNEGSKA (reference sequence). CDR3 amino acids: CSASPHNEQFF. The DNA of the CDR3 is TGCAGTGCTAGCCCTCACAATGAGCAGTTCTTC.

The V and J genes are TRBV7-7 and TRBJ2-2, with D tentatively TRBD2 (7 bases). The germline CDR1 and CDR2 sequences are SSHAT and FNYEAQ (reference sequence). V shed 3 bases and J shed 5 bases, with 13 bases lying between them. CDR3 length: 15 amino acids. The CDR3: CASSFGGGSTGELFF. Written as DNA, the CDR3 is TGTGCCAGCAGCTTCGGCGGGGGCAGTACCGGGGAGCTGTTTTTT.

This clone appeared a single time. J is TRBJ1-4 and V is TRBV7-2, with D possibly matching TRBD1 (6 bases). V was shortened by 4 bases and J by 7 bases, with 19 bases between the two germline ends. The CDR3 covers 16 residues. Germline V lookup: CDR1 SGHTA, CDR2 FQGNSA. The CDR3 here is CASSSKGVAWGEKLFF. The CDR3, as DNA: TGTGCCAGCAGCTCAAAGGGGGTTGCATGGGGTGAAAAACTGTTTTTT.

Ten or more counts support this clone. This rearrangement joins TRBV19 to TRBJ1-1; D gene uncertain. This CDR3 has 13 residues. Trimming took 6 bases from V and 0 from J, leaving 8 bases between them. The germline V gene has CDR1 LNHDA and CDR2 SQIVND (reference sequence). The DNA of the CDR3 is TGTGCCAGTAGCTTTCTCCTGAACACTGAAGCTTTCTTT. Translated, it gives CASSFLLNTEAFF.

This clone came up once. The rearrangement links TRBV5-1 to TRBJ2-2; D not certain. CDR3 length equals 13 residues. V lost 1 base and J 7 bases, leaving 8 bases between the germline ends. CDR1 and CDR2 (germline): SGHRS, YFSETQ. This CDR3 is CASSLTGYGELFF. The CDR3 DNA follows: TGCGCCAGCAGCTTGACGGGTTACGGGGAGCTGTTTTTT. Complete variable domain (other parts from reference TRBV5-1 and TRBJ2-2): KAGVTQTPRYLIKTRGQQVTLSCSPISGHRSVSWYQQTPGQGLQFLFEYFSETQRNKGNFPGRFSGRQFSNSRSEMNVSTLELGDSALYLCASSLTGYGELFFGEGSRLTVL.

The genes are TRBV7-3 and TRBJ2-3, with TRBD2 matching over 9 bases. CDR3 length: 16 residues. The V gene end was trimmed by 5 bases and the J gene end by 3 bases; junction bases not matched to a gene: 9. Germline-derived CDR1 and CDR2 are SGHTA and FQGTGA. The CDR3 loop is CASSPIAGAATDTQYF. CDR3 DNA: TGTGCCAGCAGCCCGATAGCGGGAGCGGCTACAGATACGCAGTATTTT.

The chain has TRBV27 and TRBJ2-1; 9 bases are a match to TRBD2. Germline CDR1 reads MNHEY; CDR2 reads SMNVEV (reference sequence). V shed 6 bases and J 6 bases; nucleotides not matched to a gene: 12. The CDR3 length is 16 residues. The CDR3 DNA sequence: TGTGCCAGCAGCTTCCTTGCGGGTAGCGGGAGCAATGAGCAGTTCTTC. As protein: CASSFLAGSGSNEQFF.

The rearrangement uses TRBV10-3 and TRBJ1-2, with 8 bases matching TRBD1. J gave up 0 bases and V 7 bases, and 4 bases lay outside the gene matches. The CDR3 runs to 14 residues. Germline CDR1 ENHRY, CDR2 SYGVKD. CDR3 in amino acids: CAITGTGTNYGYTF. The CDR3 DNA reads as TGTGCCATCACTGGGACAGGCACTAACTATGGCTACACCTTC.

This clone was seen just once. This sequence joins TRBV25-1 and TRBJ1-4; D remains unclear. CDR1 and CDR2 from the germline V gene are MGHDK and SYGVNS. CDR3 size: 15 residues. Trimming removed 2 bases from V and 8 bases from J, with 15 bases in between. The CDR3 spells CASSEPGTSGEKLFF. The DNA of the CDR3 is TGTGCCAGCAGTGAACCGGGAACCAGCGGGGAAAAACTGTTTTTT.

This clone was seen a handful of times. The CDR3 is CASSEWSSGNGAEAFF. The CDR3 DNA sequence: TGTGCCAGCAGTGAATGGTCCTCCGGAAACGGGGCTGAAGCTTTCTTT. V is TRBV2 and J is TRBJ1-1; D uncertain. The germline V gene has CDR1 SNHLY and CDR2 FYNNEI. This CDR3 spans 16 amino acids. The V end was cut by 2 bases, the J end by 6 bases, with 19 bases between. Combining the CDR3 with reference TRBV2 and TRBJ1-1 gives the whole variable domain EPEVTQTPSHQVTQMGQEVILRCVPISNHLYFYWYRQILGQKVEFLVSFYNNEISEKSEIFDDQFSVERPDGSNFTLKIRSTKLEDSAMYFCASSEWSSGNGAEAFFGQGTRLTVV.

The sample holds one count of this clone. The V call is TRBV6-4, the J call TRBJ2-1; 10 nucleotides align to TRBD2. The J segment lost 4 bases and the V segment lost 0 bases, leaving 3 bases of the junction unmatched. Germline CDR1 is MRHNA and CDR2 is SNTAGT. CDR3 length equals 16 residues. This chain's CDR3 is CASSDSSGGAYNEQFF. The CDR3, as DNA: TGTGCCAGCAGTGACTCGAGCGGGGGGGCATACAATGAGCAGTTCTTC.

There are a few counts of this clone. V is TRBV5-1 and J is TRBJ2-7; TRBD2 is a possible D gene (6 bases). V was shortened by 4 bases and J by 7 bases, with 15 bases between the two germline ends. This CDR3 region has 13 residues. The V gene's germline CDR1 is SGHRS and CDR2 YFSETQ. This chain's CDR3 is CASSTPQGGEQYF. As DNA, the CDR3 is TGCGCCAGCAGCACCCCCCAGGGAGGAGAGCAGTACTTC.

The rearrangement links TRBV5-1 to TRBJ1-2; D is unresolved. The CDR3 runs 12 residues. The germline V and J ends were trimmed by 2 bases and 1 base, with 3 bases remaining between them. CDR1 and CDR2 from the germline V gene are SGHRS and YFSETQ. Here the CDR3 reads CASSFDNYGYTF. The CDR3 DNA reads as TGCGCCAGCAGCTTCGATAACTATGGCTACACCTTC.

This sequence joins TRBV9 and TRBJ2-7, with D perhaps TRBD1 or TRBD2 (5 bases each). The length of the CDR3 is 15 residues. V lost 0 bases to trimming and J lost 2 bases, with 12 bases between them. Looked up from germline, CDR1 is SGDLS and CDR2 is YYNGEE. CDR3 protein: CASSVEMGPPYEQYF. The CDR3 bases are TGTGCCAGCAGCGTAGAGATGGGACCCCCCTACGAGCAGTACTTC.

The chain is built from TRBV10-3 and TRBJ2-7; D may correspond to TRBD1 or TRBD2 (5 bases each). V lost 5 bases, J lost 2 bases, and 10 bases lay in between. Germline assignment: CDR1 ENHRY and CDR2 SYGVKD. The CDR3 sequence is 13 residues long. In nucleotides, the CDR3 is TGTGCCATCAGTTGGGACGGGCCCTACGAGCAGTACTTC. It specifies CAISWDGPYEQYF.

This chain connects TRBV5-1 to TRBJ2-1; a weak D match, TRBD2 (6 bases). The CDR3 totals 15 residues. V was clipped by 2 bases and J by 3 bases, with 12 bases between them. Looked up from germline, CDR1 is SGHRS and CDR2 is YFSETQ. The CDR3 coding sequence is TGCGCCAGCAGCTTATCTAGCGAGGTCTACAATGAGCAGTTCTTC. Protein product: CASSLSSEVYNEQFF.

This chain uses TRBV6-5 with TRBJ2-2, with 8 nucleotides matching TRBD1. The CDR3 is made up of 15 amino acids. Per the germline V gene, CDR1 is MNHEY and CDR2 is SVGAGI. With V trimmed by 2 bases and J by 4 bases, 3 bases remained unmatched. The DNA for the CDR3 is TGTGCCAGCAGTTACAAACAGGGGGGCACCGGGGAGCTGTTTTTT. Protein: CASSYKQGGTGELFF.

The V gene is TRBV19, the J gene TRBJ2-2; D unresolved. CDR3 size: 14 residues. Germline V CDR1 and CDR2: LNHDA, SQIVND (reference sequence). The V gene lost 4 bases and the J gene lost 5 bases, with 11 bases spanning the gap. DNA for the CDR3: TGTGCCAGTAGTAATGGCCCCGATACCGGGGAGCTGTTTTTT. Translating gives CASSNGPDTGELFF.

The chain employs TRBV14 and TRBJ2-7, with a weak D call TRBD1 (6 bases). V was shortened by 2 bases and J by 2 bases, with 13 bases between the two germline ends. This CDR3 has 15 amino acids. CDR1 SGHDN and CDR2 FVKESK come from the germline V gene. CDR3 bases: TGTGCCAGCAGCCAATTGGACAGATTTACCTACGAGCAGTACTTC. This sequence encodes CASSQLDRFTYEQYF.

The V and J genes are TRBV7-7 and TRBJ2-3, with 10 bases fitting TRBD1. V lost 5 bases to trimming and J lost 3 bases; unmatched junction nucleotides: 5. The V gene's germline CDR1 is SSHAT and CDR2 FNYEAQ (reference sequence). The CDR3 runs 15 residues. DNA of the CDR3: TGTGCCAGCAGCCCCGGGACAGGGGCTACAGATACGCAGTATTTT. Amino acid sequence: CASSPGTGATDTQYF.

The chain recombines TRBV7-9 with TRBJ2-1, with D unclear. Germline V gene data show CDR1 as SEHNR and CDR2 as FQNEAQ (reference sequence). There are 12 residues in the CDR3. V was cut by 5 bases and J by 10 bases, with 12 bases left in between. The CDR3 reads CASSPWTKEQFF. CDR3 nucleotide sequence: TGTGCCAGCAGCCCTTGGACGAAGGAGCAGTTCTTC.

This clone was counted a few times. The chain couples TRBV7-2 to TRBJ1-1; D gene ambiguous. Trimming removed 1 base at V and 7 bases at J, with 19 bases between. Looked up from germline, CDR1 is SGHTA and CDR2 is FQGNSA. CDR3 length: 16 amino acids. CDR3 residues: CASSLDAPPAVFEAFF. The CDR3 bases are TGTGCCAGCAGCTTAGACGCCCCCCCGGCGGTTTTTGAAGCTTTCTTT.